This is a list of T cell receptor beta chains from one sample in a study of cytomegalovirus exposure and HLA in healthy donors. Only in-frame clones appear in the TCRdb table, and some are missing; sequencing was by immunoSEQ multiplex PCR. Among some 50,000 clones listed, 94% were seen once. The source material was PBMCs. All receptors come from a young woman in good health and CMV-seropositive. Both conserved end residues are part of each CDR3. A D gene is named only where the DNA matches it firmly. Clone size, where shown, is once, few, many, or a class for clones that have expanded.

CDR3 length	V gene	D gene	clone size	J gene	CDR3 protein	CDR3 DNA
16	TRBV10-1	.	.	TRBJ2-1	CASSELAGLANNEQFF	TGCGCCAGCAGTGAATTGGCGGGTTTGGCCAACAATGAGCAGTTCTTC
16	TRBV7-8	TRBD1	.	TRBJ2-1	CASSLRTRDSGHEQFF	TGTGCCAGCAGCTTACGGACCCGGGACAGTGGGCATGAGCAGTTCTTC
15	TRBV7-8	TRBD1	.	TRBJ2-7	CASSQPGTGFFEQYF	TGTGCCAGCAGCCAACCTGGGACAGGGTTTTTTGAGCAGTACTTC
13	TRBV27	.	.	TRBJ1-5	CASSLGRDQPQHF	TGTGCCAGCAGTTTGGGGCGTGATCAGCCCCAGCATTTT
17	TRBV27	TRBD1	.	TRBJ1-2	CASSPQRQGRSNYGYTF	TGTGCCAGCAGTCCACAACGACAGGGCCGCTCTAACTATGGCTACACCTTC
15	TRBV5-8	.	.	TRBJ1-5	CASSDGGGFNQPQHF	TGTGCCAGCAGCGATGGAGGCGGGTTCAATCAGCCCCAGCATTTT
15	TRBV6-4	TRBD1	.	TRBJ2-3	CASSEGQGASDTQYF	TGTGCCAGCAGTGAGGGACAGGGGGCTTCAGATACGCAGTATTTT
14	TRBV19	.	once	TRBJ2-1	CASSSQGSYNEQFF	TGTGCCAGTAGTAGTCAGGGATCCTACAATGAGCAGTTCTTC
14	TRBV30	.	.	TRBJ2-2	CAWTPTLNTGELFF	TGTGCCTGGACCCCCACACTAAACACCGGGGAGCTGTTTTTT
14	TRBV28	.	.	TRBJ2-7	CASSRRDRGYEQYF	TGTGCCAGCAGCCGACGGGATCGCGGATACGAGCAGTACTTC
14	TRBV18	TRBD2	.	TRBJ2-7	CASSNSGPSYEQYF	TGTGCCAGCTCAAATAGCGGGCCCTCCTACGAGCAGTACTTC
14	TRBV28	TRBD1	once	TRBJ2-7	CASSGRDRGLEQYF	TGTGCCAGCAGCGGCCGAGACAGGGGGCTAGAGCAGTACTTC
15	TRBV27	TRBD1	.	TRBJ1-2	CASSRGGQGAAGYTF	TGTGCCAGCAGTCGGGGTGGACAGGGCGCTGCTGGCTACACCTTC
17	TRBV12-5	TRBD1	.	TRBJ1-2	CASVRDREIITHYGYTF	TGTGCTAGTGTTCGGGACAGGGAAATTATCACCCACTATGGCTACACCTTC
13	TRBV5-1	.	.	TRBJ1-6	CASSERRNSPLHF	TGCGCCAGCAGCGAACGGAGGAATTCACCCCTCCACTTT
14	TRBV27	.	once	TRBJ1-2	CASSFVPLNYGYTF	TGTGCCAGCAGTTTTGTACCACTTAACTATGGCTACACCTTC
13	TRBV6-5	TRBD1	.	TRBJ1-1	CASSRRDRGIAFF	TGTGCCAGCAGCCGCCGGGACAGGGGGATAGCTTTCTTT
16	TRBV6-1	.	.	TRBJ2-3	CASSEQFLSGTDTQYF	TGTGCCAGCAGTGAACAGTTCTTGAGCGGCACAGATACGCAGTATTTT
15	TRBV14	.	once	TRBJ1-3	CASSAGGLSGNTIYF	TGTGCCAGCAGCGCCGGCGGGCTATCCGGAAACACCATATATTTT
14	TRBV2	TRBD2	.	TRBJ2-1	CASRELGTSFEQFF	TGTGCCAGCAGAGAACTCGGGACTAGCTTCGAGCAGTTCTTC
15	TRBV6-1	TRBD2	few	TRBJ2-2	CASRGLAGGGGELFF	TGTGCCAGCAGGGGACTAGCGGGAGGAGGCGGGGAGCTGTTTTTT
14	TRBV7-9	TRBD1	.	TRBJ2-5	CASSTGQILHAQYF	TGTGCCAGCAGCACGGGACAGATCCTCCATGCCCAGTACTTC
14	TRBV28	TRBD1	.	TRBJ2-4	CASSLVQGADIQYF	TGTGCCAGCAGTTTAGTACAGGGGGCTGACATTCAGTACTTC
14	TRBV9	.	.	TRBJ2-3	CASSVEGLTDTQYF	TGTGCCAGCAGCGTAGAGGGACTCACAGATACGCAGTATTTT